Below are 18 T cell receptor beta chains sequenced from a single sample in a study of cytotoxic CD8 clonotypes in ibrutinib-treated CLL. Generated by immunoSEQ multiplex PCR, the TCRdb table keeps only in-frame clones and is missing some. The sample records 65,000 to 95,000 clones, 86% being singletons. This material consisted of PBMCs, taken before ibrutinib treatment. The receptors stem from a human donor with chronic lymphocytic leukemia.

The sample holds one count of this clone. The V gene is TRBV10-3, the J gene TRBJ2-5; 7 bases fit TRBD2. V gave up 6 bases and J gave up 3 bases; unmatched junction bases: 4. The length of the CDR3 is 13 residues. Per the germline V gene, CDR1 is ENHRY and CDR2 is SYGVKD. CDR3 sequence: CAISAAGEETQYF. The CDR3 DNA sequence: TGTGCCATCAGCGCGGCGGGAGAAGAGACCCAGTACTTC.

The CDR3 region is CASSLDTGIRGGDDGYTF. CDR3 coding DNA: TGTGCCAGCAGCTTAGACACTGGGATAAGAGGGGGCGATGATGGCTACACCTTC. The chain combines TRBV11-1 with TRBJ1-2; 7 bases agree with TRBD1. With 1 base clipped from V and 6 bases from J, the junction kept 17 bases outside the gene matches. CDR3 length: 18 amino acids. The germline V gene has CDR1 SGHAT and CDR2 FQDESV (reference sequence). Together with reference TRBV11-1 and TRBJ1-2, the CDR3 gives the full variable domain: EAEVAQSPRYKITEKSQAVAFWCDPISGHATLYWYRQILGQGPELLVQFQDESVVDDSQLPKDRFSAERLKGVDSTLKIQPAELGDSAMYLCASSLDTGIRGGDDGYTFGSGTRLTVV.

This clone showed up just once. The chain recombines TRBV7-3 with TRBJ2-7; D gene uncertain. The CDR3 extends over 13 amino acids. The V gene's germline CDR1 is SGHTA and CDR2 FQGTGA. The V end was cut by 5 bases, the J end by 0 bases, with 8 bases between. The CDR3 sequence is CASSPRTSYEQYF. Written as DNA, the CDR3 is TGTGCCAGCAGCCCCAGGACCTCCTACGAGCAGTACTTC.

The chain has TRBV5-1 and TRBJ2-1; possibly TRBD1 or TRBD2 for D (5 bases each). V shed 0 bases and J shed 5 bases, with 12 bases lying between them. CDR3 length: 15 amino acids. CDR1 is SGHRS, CDR2 YFSETQ, per germline. CDR3 coding DNA: TGCGCCAGCAGCTTGGCGGTGGGACCCGACAATGAGCAGTTCTTC. Protein: CASSLAVGPDNEQFF.

This clone was found once. V usage is TRBV7-9 and J usage is TRBJ2-3; TRBD1 matches at 7 bases. The CDR3 totals 16 residues. V gave up 1 base and J gave up 0 bases; unmatched junction bases: 4. CDR1 and CDR2 (germline): SEHNR, FQNEAQ (reference sequence). CDR3 nucleotide sequence: TGTGCCAGCAGCTTAGGACAGGGACCTAGCACAGATACGCAGTATTTT. Encoded protein: CASSLGQGPSTDTQYF.

This clone has only a few counts. V usage is TRBV19 and J usage is TRBJ1-4; unclear D gene. The CDR3 loop spans 13 amino acids. From germline, CDR1 is LNHDA and CDR2 SQIVND (reference sequence). V was pared by 5 bases and J by 2 bases, with 6 bases between. The CDR3 here is CASSLSTNEKLFF. DNA of the CDR3: TGTGCCAGTAGTTTATCGACTAATGAAAAACTGTTTTTT. Filled out from reference TRBV19 and TRBJ1-4, the complete variable domain reads DGGITQSPKYLFRKEGQNVTLSCEQNLNHDAMYWYRQDPGQGLRLIYYSQIVNDFQKGDIAEGYSVSREKKESFPLTVTSAQKNPTAFYLCASSLSTNEKLFFGSGTQLSVL.

CDR3: CASSQGTSLYEQYF. Here the CDR3 DNA reads TGTGCCAGTAGTCAAGGGACTAGTTTGTACGAGCAGTACTTC. The gene calls are TRBV19 and TRBJ2-7; 8 bases agree with TRBD2. The CDR3 runs to 14 residues. CDR1 is LNHDA, CDR2 SQIVND, per germline (reference sequence). V lost 5 bases and J lost 4; bases outside the gene matches: 7.

The chain combines TRBV7-9 with TRBJ2-7, with D perhaps matching TRBD2 (6 bases). This CDR3 is built from 14 residues. Germline V gene data show CDR1 as SEHNR and CDR2 as FQNEAQ (reference sequence). With 4 bases removed from V and 6 bases from J, the gap between germline ends came to 16 bases. CDR3 nucleotides: TGTGCCAGCAGCTCGGGGACTTTCCGAGGCGAGCAGTACTTC. Amino acid sequence: CASSSGTFRGEQYF.

With respect to this clone: At the DNA level, this CDR3 is encoded by other sequences in the same sample as well. The chain is built from TRBV30 and TRBJ2-3; D not certain. In germline, CDR1 is GTSNPN, CDR2 SVGIG (reference sequence). This CDR3 spans 11 amino acids. V was shortened by 5 bases and J by 4 bases, with 7 bases between the two germline ends. Here the CDR3 DNA reads TGTGCCTGGGGGGTGGCAGATACGCAGTATTTT. This translates into CAWGVADTQYF.

The chain is built from TRBV5-6 and TRBJ2-2, with 9 bases aligning to TRBD2. CDR1 and CDR2 (germline): SGHDT, YYEEEE. After removal of 0 bases from V and 6 bases from J, the junction contained 3 bases not matched to a gene. CDR3 length equals 15 residues. CDR3 sequence reads: CASSLVAGASGELFF. In DNA form, the CDR3 reads TGTGCCAGCAGCTTGGTAGCGGGAGCTTCCGGGGAGCTGTTTTTT.

This clone was counted a few times. This CDR3 reads CASSFWGDDEQYF. The CDR3 nucleotides are TGTGCCAGCAGTTTTTGGGGGGACGACGAGCAGTACTTC. The V and J genes are TRBV28 and TRBJ2-7; weak D call: TRBD2 (6 bases). The CDR3 spans 13 residues. Per germline, CDR1 MDHEN and CDR2 SYDVKM. Between the trimmed V and J ends, which lost 3 bases and 5 bases, there was a span of 11 bases.

The J gene is TRBJ2-1, the V gene TRBV2, with unresolved D. The germline V gene encodes CDR1 SNHLY and CDR2 FYNNEI. The V and J ends lost 7 bases and 10 bases respectively, with 11 bases between them. This CDR3 comprises 11 residues. Here the CDR3 reads CASTLAREQFF. The CDR3 DNA reads as TGTGCCAGCACGCTCGCGCGGGAGCAGTTCTTC.

V usage is TRBV6-5 and J usage is TRBJ1-2; D remains ambiguous. This CDR3 is 13 amino acids long. The V gene's germline CDR1 is MNHEY and CDR2 SVGAGI. V lost 5 bases and J 5 bases, leaving 12 bases between the germline ends. The DNA of the CDR3 is TGTGCCAGCAGTCCCCCAGGCCTGTATGGCTACACCTTC. Translation: CASSPPGLYGYTF.

The CDR3 spells CASSLYWTSGRRGEQFF. The DNA for the CDR3 is TGTGCCAGCAGCCTCTACTGGACTAGCGGGAGGAGGGGTGAGCAGTTCTTC. The V and J genes are TRBV7-8 and TRBJ2-1; 14 bases agree with TRBD2. Losses at the gene ends were 5 bases for V and 9 bases for J; bases not matched to a gene: 12. The CDR3 loop spans 17 amino acids. Looked up from germline, CDR1 is SGHVS and CDR2 is FQNEAQ.

V and J are TRBV10-1 and TRBJ2-1, with 10 bases identical to TRBD2. J was trimmed by 2 bases and V by 2 bases; bases with no gene match: 6. CDR3 length equals 17 residues. In germline, CDR1 is WNHNN, CDR2 SYGVQD (reference sequence). CDR3 DNA: TGCGCCAGCAGTGAGGGGCTAGCGGGAGCTGCCTACAATGAGCAGTTCTTC. The encoded protein is CASSEGLAGAAYNEQFF.

The chain couples TRBV6-5 to TRBJ2-5; no definite D call. The CDR3 runs 13 residues. Germline V gene lookup returns CDR1 MNHEY and CDR2 SVGAGI. Trimming pared 5 bases from V and 5 bases from J, leaving 12 bases between. Here the CDR3 DNA reads TGTGCCAGCAGTACGGGCCTTACGGAGACCCAGTACTTC. Its translation: CASSTGLTETQYF.

The chain carries TRBV2 and TRBJ2-6, with 10 bases fitting TRBD2. The trim removed 6 bases at V and 4 bases at J, leaving 6 bases unmatched. Germline-derived CDR1 and CDR2 are SNHLY and FYNNEI. This CDR3 is 16 amino acids long. Here the CDR3 DNA reads TGTGCCAGCAGAATAGCGGGAGGTTCCGGGGCCAACGTCCTGACTTTC. Its protein is CASRIAGGSGANVLTF.

The gene calls are TRBV18 and TRBJ2-1; 7 nucleotides align to TRBD2. The V gene's germline CDR1 is KGHSH and CDR2 LQKENI. The CDR3 extends over 21 amino acids. V dropped 1 base and J dropped 0; count of bases not matched to a gene: 18. The CDR3 region is CASSPRITRVYRDYSYNEQFF. The CDR3 DNA reads as TGTGCCAGCTCACCACGGATAACCAGGGTCTACCGGGACTACTCCTACAATGAGCAGTTCTTC.